The clone carrying this TCR beta chain was counted at least ten times. Its antigen is unknown. Trimming shortened V by 1 base and J by 5 bases, and 9 bases separated the two germline ends. Germline CDR1 is SGHAT and CDR2 is FQNNGV. The CDR3 contains 14 residues. The entry originates in a study of T cells after posttransplantation cyclophosphamide. Broader study findings: TRB overlap between skin or GI tissue T cells and blood was limited. Later post-transplant blood repertoires were often dominated by donor CD8+ memory clones. TRB clonality was highly associated with recipient CMV seropositivity and reactivation.

The data were produced by immunoSEQ multiplex PCR, yet TCRdb's version contains in-frame clones alone and is incomplete. The sample contains some 43,000 clones, none of them singletons. This sequence joins TRBV11-2 and TRBJ1-5; the D is unclear. The sequence was obtained from a man aged 40-55 years in good health, CMV-negative, and a related stem cell transplant donor. The sample consisted of PBMCs. The CDR3 DNA sequence: TGTGCCAGCAGCTTAGGGTACGAGGATCAGCCCCAGCATTTT. Translating it yields CASSLGYEDQPQHF.